The 22 T cell receptor beta chains below come from one sample, sequenced in a study of blood T cell repertoires in COVID-19. Assay used: immunoSEQ multiplex PCR; TCRdb lists only in-frame clones, some missing. The repertoire holds around 190,000 clones, around three quarters seen once, with about 6.8% in the top ten. The material sequenced was peripheral blood. The receptors here all came from a man aged 70-80 years with active or convalescent COVID-19.

J is TRBJ2-7 and V is TRBV5-1; D might be TRBD1 (5 bases). Trimming took 0 bases from V and 2 from J, leaving 12 bases between them. CDR3 length equals 15 residues. Germline V gives CDR1 SGHRS, CDR2 YFSETQ. The CDR3 nucleotides are TGCGCCAGCAGCTTGGTTCAGGGTAGGGCCTACGAGCAGTACTTC. It translates to CASSLVQGRAYEQYF.

The rearrangement links TRBV30 to TRBJ1-2; 8 bases are a match to TRBD1. V trimming: 4 bases; J trimming: 8 bases; junction bases outside the gene matches: 6. In germline, CDR1 is GTSNPN, CDR2 SVGIG (reference sequence). CDR3 length: 12 residues. CDR3 in amino acids: CAWILPGGGYTF. CDR3 nucleotide sequence: TGTGCCTGGATCCTTCCAGGGGGCGGCTACACCTTC.

This clone was observed a single time. The chain links TRBV7-9 to TRBJ1-1; 9 bases agree with TRBD1. The ends lost 2 bases at V and 1 base at J; junction bases unmatched: 2. The CDR3 loop spans 15 amino acids. In germline, CDR1 is SEHNR, CDR2 FQNEAQ (reference sequence). In DNA, the CDR3 is TGTGCCAGCAGCTTATGGGACAGGGCGAACACTGAAGCTTTCTTT. Amino acid sequence: CASSLWDRANTEAFF.

The chain combines TRBV6-1 with TRBJ2-7; TRBD2 agrees at 7 bases. The J segment lost 1 base and the V segment lost 1 base, leaving 4 bases of the junction unmatched. Germline lookup yields CDR1 MNHNS and CDR2 SASEGT. The CDR3 covers 15 residues. The CDR3 coding sequence is TGTGCCAGCAGTGAAGGGGGAGCGGGATCCTACGAGCAGTACTTC. Amino acids: CASSEGGAGSYEQYF.

The J gene is TRBJ1-5, the V gene TRBV9; 9 bases are a match to TRBD1. Germline lookup yields CDR1 SGDLS and CDR2 YYNGEE. The CDR3 totals 15 residues. After removal of 3 bases from V and 4 bases from J, the junction contained 5 bases not matched to a gene. DNA for the CDR3: TGTGCCAGCAGCGCGGGACAGGGTCTAAATCAGCCCCAGCATTTT. As protein: CASSAGQGLNQPQHF.

V and J are TRBV3-1 (or the pseudogene TRBV3-2) and TRBJ1-2; TRBD1 matches at 10 bases. Germline CDR1 LGHDT, CDR2 YNNKEL (reference sequence). This CDR3 region has 17 residues. V lost 4 bases and J lost 5; bases outside the gene matches: 13. CDR3 loop: CASSPSEFRQGAYGYTF. The CDR3 nucleotides read TGTGCCAGCAGCCCCTCGGAATTCAGACAGGGGGCTTATGGCTACACCTTC.

This chain joins TRBV12-3 or TRBV12-4 and TRBJ1-2; D is unclear. The V and J ends lost 4 bases and 4 bases respectively, with 10 bases between them. The CDR3 sequence is 13 residues long. The CDR3 region has the DNA TGTGCCAGCAGTTCGAGCCAAGCCTATGGCTACACCTTC. Residues: CASSSSQAYGYTF.

This chain joins TRBV7-2 and TRBJ1-6; weak D call: TRBD1 (6 bases). V lost 2 bases and J 11 bases, leaving 13 bases between the germline ends. Germline V gives CDR1 SGHTA, CDR2 FQGNSA. This CDR3 has 14 amino acids. In DNA form, the CDR3 reads TGTGCCAGCAGCTTACCACAGGGTAGTACACCCCTCCACTTT. Its protein is CASSLPQGSTPLHF.

J is TRBJ1-3 and V is TRBV3-1 (or the pseudogene TRBV3-2); D is unresolved. The V end lost 5 bases, the J end lost 4 bases, and 6 bases lay between the germline ends. The CDR3 has 12 amino acids. Germline CDR1 and CDR2: LGHDT and YNNKEL (reference sequence). The DNA of the CDR3 is TGTGCCAGCAGCTCCCCAGGAAACACCATATATTTT. As protein: CASSSPGNTIYF.

The chain combines TRBV6-5 with TRBJ1-2, with a weak D call TRBD1 (5 bases). This CDR3 comprises 13 residues. CDR1 and CDR2 (germline): MNHEY, SVGAGI. Trimming took off 6 bases at V and 6 bases at J, with 14 bases between the two ends. In nucleotides, the CDR3 is TGTGCCAGCAGCCGGGGGTGGTCGGATGGCTACACCTTC. Translated: CASSRGWSDGYTF.

The chain uses TRBV3-1 (or the pseudogene TRBV3-2) and TRBJ1-2; 9 bases map to TRBD1. Germline V lookup: CDR1 LGHDT, CDR2 YNNKEL (reference sequence). CDR3 size: 16 residues. V lost 1 base, J lost 8 bases, and 11 bases stayed unmatched. The CDR3 loop reads CASSQGQGVGSGGYTF. The DNA for the CDR3 is TGTGCCAGCAGCCAAGGACAGGGGGTTGGTTCGGGGGGCTACACCTTC.

As concerns this clone: In the same sample, other DNA sequences code for this CDR3. The chain recombines TRBV2 with TRBJ2-5, with D uncertain. CDR3 length equals 11 residues. The V end was cut by 5 bases, the J end by 4 bases, with 5 bases between. In germline, CDR1 is SNHLY, CDR2 FYNNEI. The CDR3 DNA reads TGTGCCAGCAGTAGAGGAGAGACCCAGTACTTC. This codes for CASSRGETQYF. Based on the CDR3 plus reference TRBV2 and TRBJ2-5, the full variable domain is EPEVTQTPSHQVTQMGQEVILRCVPISNHLYFYWYRQILGQKVEFLVSFYNNEISEKSEIFDDQFSVERPDGSNFTLKIRSTKLEDSAMYFCASSRGETQYFGPGTRLLVL.

J is TRBJ1-6 and V is TRBV27; 10 bases are shared with TRBD1. Unmatched junction bases numbered 4, after V lost 5 bases and J lost 9 bases. Germline V gives CDR1 MNHEY, CDR2 SMNVEV (reference sequence). This CDR3 contains 14 residues. The CDR3 is CASSPWDRGSPLHF. The CDR3 DNA reads TGTGCCAGCAGTCCCTGGGACAGGGGTTCACCCCTCCACTTT.

This clone was counted between two and nine times. The chain joins TRBV21-1 to TRBJ2-7; TRBD1, the table's D call, was not compared with the DNA. TRBV21-1 is designated a pseudogene. This CDR3 has 14 residues. The CDR3 loop reads CASRGGTAPYEQYF. The CDR3 nucleotides are TGTGCCAGCAGAGGGGGGACAGCCCCCTACGAGCAGTACTTC.

The chain recombines TRBV5-8 with TRBJ2-7; 8 nucleotides match TRBD2. V was pared by 4 bases and J by 0 bases, with 9 bases of the junction left unmatched. Germline CDR1 and CDR2: SGHTS and YDEGEE. The CDR3 has 16 residues. CDR3 bases: TGTGCCAGCAGCCAACGCACTAGCGGCTACTCCTACGAGCAGTACTTC. Translated, it gives CASSQRTSGYSYEQYF.

The rearrangement links TRBV19 to TRBJ1-1; D is perhaps TRBD1 (5 bases). Trimming cost V 2 bases and J 6 bases, with 16 bases left between them. The CDR3 runs to 15 residues. Germline V CDR1 and CDR2: LNHDA, SQIVND (reference sequence). The CDR3 coding sequence is TGTGCCAGTAGTATAAATGGGGCCGGGGGGTCTGAAGCTTTCTTT. This encodes CASSINGAGGSEAFF.

The chain carries TRBV7-6 and TRBJ2-5; 7 bases fit TRBD2. The germline CDR1 and CDR2 sequences are SGHVS and FNYEAQ. V dropped 1 base and J dropped 3; count of bases not matched to a gene: 2. CDR3 length: 14 residues. CDR3 coding DNA: TGTGCCAGCAGCTTAGGGCTAGCGGAAGAGACCCAGTACTTC. Amino acids: CASSLGLAEETQYF.

This rearrangement joins TRBV3-1 (or the pseudogene TRBV3-2) to TRBJ1-2; the D gene is possibly TRBD1 (5 bases). The CDR3 totals 14 residues. Deletions cut 0 bases from V and 8 bases from J, with 13 bases between. Germline loops: CDR1 LGHDT, CDR2 YNNKEL (reference sequence). CDR3 loop: CASSQDRQGWGYTF. The CDR3 DNA sequence: TGTGCCAGCAGCCAAGATCGTCAGGGCTGGGGCTACACCTTC.

This clone was detected once. V usage is TRBV11-2 and J usage is TRBJ2-5; 8 bases are shared with TRBD2. The germline gives CDR1 SGHAT, CDR2 FQNNGV. Trimming at V came to 5 bases and at J to 7 bases, leaving 6 bases not matched to a gene. The CDR3 has 13 residues. DNA for the CDR3: TGTGCCAGCAGCCCGGGACTAGAGGTGACCCAGTACTTC. It yields the protein CASSPGLEVTQYF.

The rearrangement links TRBV6-4 to TRBJ2-2, with D maybe TRBD2 (5 bases). With 4 bases removed from V and 3 bases from J, the gap between germline ends came to 15 bases. The CDR3 is 16 residues long. Germline V gene lookup returns CDR1 MRHNA and CDR2 SNTAGT. CDR3 sequence reads: CASSGSAAPDTGELFF. CDR3 nucleotides: TGTGCCAGCAGTGGGTCAGCGGCACCGGACACCGGGGAGCTGTTTTTT.

This sequence joins TRBV19 and TRBJ2-1; 9 nucleotides line up with TRBD2. With V trimmed by 4 bases and J by 7 bases, 11 bases remained unmatched. Germline V gene sequence: CDR1 LNHDA, CDR2 SQIVND (reference sequence). The CDR3 spans 16 residues. The CDR3 reads CASSTRLAGDKNEQFF. Written as DNA, the CDR3 is TGTGCCAGTAGTACCCGTTTAGCGGGAGACAAGAATGAGCAGTTCTTC.

This clone occurred a few times. V usage is TRBV6-1 and J usage is TRBJ2-2; 7 bases map to TRBD1. The CDR3 loop spans 16 amino acids. Germline CDR1 and CDR2: MNHNS and SASEGT. V lost 4 bases to trimming and J lost 1 base; unmatched junction nucleotides: 6. Here the CDR3 reads CASSVGDSWNTGELFF. As DNA, the CDR3 is TGTGCCAGCAGTGTGGGGGACAGCTGGAACACCGGGGAGCTGTTTTTT.